This passage covers 22 T cell receptor beta chains from one sample sequenced in a study of early T cells in non-severe SARS-CoV-2 infection. TCRdb itself ran the 5' RACE reads through MiXCR, one entry per CDR3 protein. Of 40,000 to 65,000 distinct CDR3 sequences listed, 8% are singletons. The material sequenced was whole blood. These receptors were obtained from an adult who was a healthcare worker with PCR-confirmed SARS-CoV-2 infection or an uninfected control (not recorded which).

This clonotype came up many times. V gene TRBV20-1 combines with J gene TRBJ1-1; D perhaps matches TRBD1 (6 bases). The CDR3 length is 14 residues. CDR1 is DFQATT, CDR2 SNEGSKA, per germline (reference sequence). Trimming cost V 0 bases and J 4 bases, with 12 bases left between them. In DNA form, the CDR3 reads TGCAGTGCTAGAGATCCAGGGGCGCCCACTGAAGCTTTCTTT. Amino acids: CSARDPGAPTEAFF.

There are a few counts of this clonotype. The rearrangement uses TRBV13 and TRBJ1-2, with D tentatively TRBD1 (5 bases). V shed 6 bases and J shed 8 bases, with 16 bases lying between them. CDR3 length: 13 residues. The V gene's germline CDR1 is PRHDT and CDR2 FYEKMQ (reference sequence). The CDR3 loop is CASSAIGGKGYTF. CDR3 coding DNA: TGTGCCAGCAGTGCGATCGGGGGAAAAGGCTACACCTTC.

The genes are TRBV20-1 and TRBJ1-1, with D perhaps matching TRBD1 (6 bases). The CDR3 length is 14 residues. Trimming pared 3 bases from V and 3 bases from J, leaving 14 bases between. Germline V gene lookup returns CDR1 DFQATT and CDR2 SNEGSKA (reference sequence). The CDR3 reads CSASRDTRDTEAFF. The CDR3 region has the DNA TGCAGTGCTAGCCGGGACACCCGCGACACTGAAGCTTTCTTT.

As to this clonotype: At one end, the junction sequence differs from germline, possibly due to a read error. The genes are TRBV7-2 and TRBJ2-5; 10 nucleotides align to TRBD2. Per the germline V gene, CDR1 is SGHTA and CDR2 is FQGNSA. The CDR3 is 15 amino acids. CDR3 amino acids: CASSLQLAGRRPLIF. The CDR3 region has the DNA TGTGCCAGCAGCTTACAACTAGCGGGGAGGAGGCCGCTCATCTTC.

Many counts were recorded for this clonotype. The chain has TRBV29-1 and TRBJ2-1; possibly TRBD1 for D (6 bases). This CDR3 comprises 13 residues. With 4 bases removed from V and 4 bases from J, the gap between germline ends came to 11 bases. Germline CDR1 is SQVTM and CDR2 is ANQGSEA. The chain's CDR3 is CSVVGGRYNEQFF. In nucleotides, the CDR3 is TGCAGCGTTGTTGGGGGCAGGTACAATGAGCAGTTCTTC.

The chain recombines TRBV7-8 with TRBJ1-1, with a weak D call TRBD1 (5 bases). Looked up from germline, CDR1 is SGHVS and CDR2 is FQNEAQ. The CDR3 runs 15 residues. Trimming took 5 bases from V and 8 from J, leaving 21 bases between them. For the CDR3, the DNA is TGTGCCAGCAGCCCTCGCCGGGACCCAGGCTCAGAAGCTTTCTTT. It yields the protein CASSPRRDPGSEAFF.

The chain couples TRBV13 to TRBJ2-5; tentative D call: TRBD2 (5 bases). The CDR3 extends over 16 amino acids. Looked up from germline, CDR1 is PRHDT and CDR2 is FYEKMQ (reference sequence). The V end was cut by 1 base, the J end by 3 bases, with 15 bases between. The CDR3 DNA reads TGTGCCAGCAGCTTAGTAAATGGACTGACGGAAGAGACCCAGTACTTC. Encoded protein: CASSLVNGLTEETQYF.

The CDR3 DNA reads as TGTGCCAGCAGGGCGCTAGCGGGTTCCCAAGAGACCCAGTACTTC. Translation: CASRALAGSQETQYF. The chain employs TRBV2 and TRBJ2-5; the match to TRBD2 covers 8 bases. V lost 6 bases and J lost 1; bases outside the gene matches: 7. This CDR3 region has 15 residues. Germline assignment: CDR1 SNHLY and CDR2 FYNNEI.

This clonotype appeared many times. This chain joins TRBV4-2 and TRBJ2-3; TRBD2 agrees at 13 bases. J gave up 8 bases and V 3 bases, and 11 bases lay outside the gene matches. In germline, CDR1 is LGHNA, CDR2 YNFKEQ. The CDR3 runs 17 residues. This CDR3 is CASSQGGTSGDLLTQYF. CDR3 bases: TGTGCCAGCAGCCAGGGGGGGACTAGCGGGGACCTCCTTACGCAGTATTTT.

This clonotype came up many times. The chain employs TRBV5-4 and TRBJ1-5; TRBD1 aligns across 7 bases. V dropped 4 bases and J dropped 7; count of bases not matched to a gene: 8. The CDR3 has 14 residues. From germline, CDR1 is SGHNT and CDR2 YYREEE (reference sequence). The chain's CDR3 is CASSEGTEAQPQHF. CDR3 coding DNA: TGTGCCAGCAGCGAAGGGACAGAGGCCCAGCCCCAGCATTTT.

At least ten counts were recorded for this clonotype. The chain is built from TRBV11-2 and TRBJ2-7, with 12 bases fitting TRBD1. The CDR3 sequence is 17 residues long. The V segment lost 1 base and the J segment 3 bases; nucleotides outside the gene matches: 7. Per the germline V gene, CDR1 is SGHAT and CDR2 is FQNNGV. The CDR3 here is CASSLGGTGGYIYEQYF. CDR3 nucleotide sequence: TGTGCCAGCAGCTTAGGAGGGACAGGGGGCTACATCTACGAGCAGTACTTC.

This clonotype occurred many times. The chain has TRBV3-1 and TRBJ2-1; TRBD2 agrees at 10 bases. The germline CDR1 and CDR2 sequences are LGHDT and YNNKEL (reference sequence). CDR3 length equals 16 residues. Losses at the gene ends were 1 base for V and 6 bases for J; bases not matched to a gene: 6. The CDR3 DNA sequence: TGTGCCAGCAGCCAAGTCAGCGGGGGGGCCGGCAATGAGCAGTTCTTC. It specifies CASSQVSGGAGNEQFF.

In its sample, this clonotype was seen a few times. The genes are TRBV7-6 and TRBJ2-7, with TRBD1 matching over 11 bases. Unmatched junction bases numbered 11, after V lost 5 bases and J lost 5 bases. In germline, CDR1 is SGHVS, CDR2 FNYEAQ. The length of the CDR3 is 16 residues. CDR3 in amino acids: CASSPQRGTGGHEQYF. CDR3 DNA sequence: TGTGCCAGCAGCCCCCAAAGGGGGACAGGGGGGCACGAGCAGTACTTC. Combining the CDR3 with reference TRBV7-6 and TRBJ2-7 gives the whole variable domain GAGVSQSPRYKVTKRGQDVALRCDPISGHVSLYWYRQALGQGPEFLTYFNYEAQQDKSGLPNDRFSAERPEGSISTLTIQRTEQRDSAMYRCASSPQRGTGGHEQYFGPGTRLTVT.

This clonotype was seen repeatedly, ten times or more. The chain carries TRBV21-1 and TRBJ1-1; the table names TRBD1, a call not compared with the DNA. TRBV21-1 is flagged as a pseudogene. This CDR3 has 17 amino acids. Here the CDR3 reads CASGGRQGRFRNTEAFF. In DNA, the CDR3 is TGTGCCAGTGGGGGCCGACAGGGAAGGTTTCGGAACACTGAAGCTTTCTTT.

This clonotype was counted a few times. This rearrangement joins TRBV14 to TRBJ2-7; D is uncertain. The germline V gene has CDR1 SGHDN and CDR2 FVKESK. The CDR3 has 13 amino acids. V dropped 3 bases and J dropped 7 bases, with 13 bases sitting between them. CDR3 in amino acids: CASSQALLGEQYF. The DNA of the CDR3 is TGTGCCAGCAGCCAGGCCCTGCTGGGTGAGCAGTACTTC.

This clonotype was detected ten times or more. V and J are TRBV6-4 and TRBJ1-5; D not certain. Germline V gives CDR1 MRHNA, CDR2 SNTAGT. The V end lost 2 bases, the J end lost 2 bases, and 13 bases lay between the germline ends. The CDR3 extends over 16 amino acids. The CDR3 DNA sequence: TGTGCCAGCAGTGACGGGAAGGGTAATGGCAATCAGCCCCAGCATTTT. This translates into CASSDGKGNGNQPQHF.

This clonotype was recorded many times. The chain has TRBV21-1 and TRBJ2-1; the listed D gene, TRBD2, was not tested against the DNA. TRBV21-1 is reported as a pseudogene. This CDR3 has 20 residues. CDR3 in amino acids: CASSKRCGSLLAGEYNEQFF. Written as DNA, the CDR3 is TGTGCCAGCAGCAAACGTTGCGGCAGCTTACTAGCGGGGGAATACAATGAGCAGTTCTTC.

This clonotype showed up just a few times. J is TRBJ2-3 and V is TRBV11-2; D gene uncertain. The CDR3 runs to 14 residues. Germline V lookup: CDR1 SGHAT, CDR2 FQNNGV. Trimming stripped 1 base from V and 3 bases from J, with 8 bases between. The CDR3 loop reads CASSLGQKTDTQYF. The CDR3 nucleotides read TGTGCCAGCAGCTTAGGTCAGAAGACAGATACGCAGTATTTT.

This clonotype was counted at least ten times. This chain uses TRBV3-1 with TRBJ2-7, with 13 bases matching TRBD2. The CDR3 runs 16 residues. CDR1 is LGHDT, CDR2 YNNKEL, per germline (reference sequence). Trimming at V came to 3 bases and at J to 6 bases, leaving 8 bases not matched to a gene. CDR3 region: CASSQTGGTSGIEQYF. The CDR3 region has the DNA TGTGCCAGCAGCCAGACCGGAGGGACTAGCGGGATCGAGCAGTACTTC.

The chain links TRBV27 to TRBJ2-1; 8 positions match TRBD2. Germline loops: CDR1 MNHEY, CDR2 SMNVEV (reference sequence). With 3 bases clipped from V and 4 bases from J, the junction kept 8 bases outside the gene matches. The CDR3 covers 16 residues. The CDR3 reads CASSFSTLAAYNEQFF. In DNA form, the CDR3 reads TGTGCCAGCAGTTTTTCGACACTAGCGGCTTACAATGAGCAGTTCTTC.

This clonotype was detected ten times or more. The chain recombines TRBV18 with TRBJ2-2; 7 bases align to TRBD2. The CDR3 totals 17 residues. From germline, CDR1 is KGHSH and CDR2 LQKENI. With 3 bases clipped from V and 4 bases from J, the junction kept 11 bases outside the gene matches. The CDR3 region is CASSPSTGGLRTGELFF. The CDR3 bases are TGTGCCAGCTCACCCTCTACGGGGGGACTACGCACCGGGGAGCTGTTTTTT. The variable domain in full, completed from reference TRBV18 and TRBJ2-2, reads NAGVMQNPRHLVRRRGQEARLRCSPMKGHSHVYWYRQLPEEGLKFMVYLQKENIIDESGMPKERFSAEFPKEGPSILRIQQVVRGDSAAYFCASSPSTGGLRTGELFFGEGSRLTVL.

This clonotype has only a few counts. This chain links TRBV28 with TRBJ2-7, with a tentative D call TRBD1 (5 bases). Germline CDR1 is MDHEN and CDR2 is SYDVKM. Trimming removed 4 bases from V and 0 bases from J, with 10 bases in between. The CDR3 runs 14 residues. CDR3 in amino acids: CASSSYRSSYEQYF. DNA of the CDR3: TGTGCCAGCAGTTCTTACAGGAGCTCCTACGAGCAGTACTTC.